One sample yielded the 25 T cell receptor beta chains listed below, sequenced in a study of molecular identifiers for immune sequencing clone quantification (dated by TCRdb to the late 2010s). Receptor amplification or capture employed PCR. TCRdb lists the instrument as Illumina HiSeq 4000. Using fastp at Q25 and MiXCR, TCRdb reprocessed the public reads and kept productive beta chains. Rows are combined by CDR3 protein, so each entry shows the most common genes and DNA. This sample lists about 640,000 distinct CDR3 sequences; just under 20% were detected once. Of the sample, approximately 0.9% is held by the ten largest clones. Input material: naive CD8+ T cells from blood, with Jurkat cell RNA spiked in. This sample's cell subset or site label indicates: FACS-sorted CD8+CD4-CCR7+CD45RA+ naive T cells. The source of these receptors is a human donor in good health. Some libraries in this study had Jurkat cell RNA spiked in.

This clonotype was counted ten times or more. The rearrangement links TRBV29-1 to TRBJ2-5, with D perhaps TRBD1 (6 bases). Trimming cost V 6 bases and J 9 bases, with 20 bases left between them. The CDR3 covers 13 residues. The V gene's germline CDR1 is SQVTM and CDR2 ANQGSEA. In DNA form, the CDR3 reads TGCAGCGTGGACCGTACAGGTCCAGGGGCCCAGTACTTC. It encodes CSVDRTGPGAQYF. Variable domain in full (rest from reference TRBV29-1 and TRBJ2-5): SAVISQKPSRDICQRGTSLTIQCQVDSQVTMMFWYRQQPGQSLTLIATANQGSEATYESGFVIDKFPISRPNLTFSTLTVSNMSPEDSSIYLCSVDRTGPGAQYFGPGTRLLVL.

The table lists this clonotype with many counts. The chain links TRBV5-1 to TRBJ2-7, with 7 bases aligning to TRBD2. CDR3 size: 16 residues. From germline, CDR1 is SGHRS and CDR2 YFSETQ. J was trimmed by 2 bases and V by 0 bases; bases with no gene match: 8. The DNA of the CDR3 is TGCGCCAGCAGCTTGGGGGGGGGGATACTTACCTACGAGCAGTACTTC. Protein: CASSLGGGILTYEQYF.

The sample holds a few counts of this clonotype. This chain links TRBV10-3 with TRBJ2-7; D gene unclear. Trimming left V 2 bases short and J 3 bases short, with 11 bases between. Germline loops: CDR1 ENHRY, CDR2 SYGVKD. This CDR3 is built from 14 residues. The CDR3 DNA reads as TGTGCCATCAGTGAGACGGAGAACGACTACGAGCAGTACTTC. It is translated as CAISETENDYEQYF.

In regard to this clonotype: As the CDR3 is not closed by the conserved phenylalanine or tryptophan, this likely results from a read error. The DNA is left out, because the CDR3 cannot be placed on it with certainty; the CDR3 is given as TCRdb lists it. The chain uses TRBV28 and TRBJ2-1. Germline V gives CDR1 MDHEN, CDR2 SYDVKM. Inclusive of both ends, the CDR3 amounts to 11 amino acids. The CDR3: CASTHSGVRFL.

This clonotype has ten or more counts. V usage is TRBV7-9 and J usage is TRBJ2-5; the match to TRBD2 covers 10 bases. Germline V lookup: CDR1 SEHNR, CDR2 FQNEAQ (reference sequence). The CDR3 extends over 17 amino acids. V shed 4 bases and J 1 base; nucleotides not matched to a gene: 9. CDR3 residues: CASSSVLAGPSQETQYF. As DNA, the CDR3 is TGTGCCAGCAGCTCAGTACTAGCGGGGCCCTCCCAAGAGACCCAGTACTTC.

This clonotype was picked up a small number of times. The gene calls are TRBV10-3 and TRBJ1-1; D not resolved. Germline assignment: CDR1 ENHRY and CDR2 SYGVKD. V was cut by 6 bases and J by 1 base, with 12 bases left in between. The CDR3 consists of 14 residues. The CDR3 protein is CAISLRRENTEAFF. In DNA, the CDR3 is TGTGCCATCAGCCTAAGAAGAGAGAACACTGAAGCTTTCTTT.

This clonotype has ten or more counts. This sequence joins TRBV28 and TRBJ2-6, with TRBD1 as a possible D gene (6 bases). V was shortened by 2 bases and J by 0 bases, with 17 bases between the two germline ends. CDR1 and CDR2 from the germline V gene are MDHEN and SYDVKM. There are 19 residues in the CDR3. For the CDR3, the DNA is TGTGCCAGCAGTTTACTAGCCTTGGCAGGGGCCTCTGGGGCCAACGTCCTGACTTTC. Translated: CASSLLALAGASGANVLTF.

The chain uses TRBV18 and TRBJ1-1; perhaps TRBD1 as D (6 bases). Trimming left V 6 bases short and J 5 bases short, with 19 bases between. The CDR3 covers 15 residues. The germline V gene encodes CDR1 KGHSH and CDR2 LQKENI. The CDR3 protein is CASSSGAHAGTEAFF. The DNA of the CDR3 is TGTGCCAGCTCTTCAGGGGCGCACGCGGGGACTGAAGCTTTCTTT. The full variable domain, with the rest looked up from reference TRBV18 and TRBJ1-1, is NAGVMQNPRHLVRRRGQEARLRCSPMKGHSHVYWYRQLPEEGLKFMVYLQKENIIDESGMPKERFSAEFPKEGPSILRIQQVVRGDSAAYFCASSSGAHAGTEAFFGQGTRLTVV.

Notes on this clonotype: A read error is possible here, since a much larger clone lies one base away. CDR3 in amino acids: CASSHPPGGTDAQYF. CDR3 DNA sequence: TGTGCCAGCAGCCATCCCCCAGGGGGCACAGATGCGCAGTATTTT. The chain is built from TRBV3-1 and TRBJ2-3; TRBD1 matches 8 bases. The CDR3 has 15 amino acids. Germline CDR1 is LGHDT and CDR2 is YNNKEL (reference sequence).

This clonotype appeared a single time. V gene TRBV29-1 combines with J gene TRBJ2-1; D not certain. Germline CDR1 reads SQVTM; CDR2 reads ANQGSEA. Trimming took 3 bases from V and 2 from J, leaving 8 bases between them. The CDR3 spans 13 residues. CDR3 protein: CSVDTSPYNEQFF. CDR3 bases: TGCAGCGTTGACACCTCCCCCTACAATGAGCAGTTCTTC.

V usage is TRBV11-2 and J usage is TRBJ2-5; unclear D gene. The V end lost 4 bases, the J end lost 1 base, and 7 bases lay between the germline ends. This CDR3 comprises 13 residues. CDR1 and CDR2 (germline): SGHAT, FQNNGV. CDR3 nucleotides: TGTGCCAGCAGCTCCAAATTCCAAGAGACCCAGTACTTC. It encodes CASSSKFQETQYF.

This clonotype was seen ten or more times. The V and J genes are TRBV7-9 and TRBJ2-7; a weak D match, TRBD1 (5 bases). Germline lookup yields CDR1 SEHNR and CDR2 FQNEAQ (reference sequence). V was cut by 5 bases and J by 7 bases, with 12 bases left in between. The CDR3 spans 12 residues. CDR3 DNA: TGTGCCAGCAGCGCAGGGTCGAGGGAGCAGTACTTC. Its translation is CASSAGSREQYF.

The chain combines TRBV4-3 with TRBJ1-4, with unresolved D. Trimming stripped 0 bases from V and 0 bases from J, with 8 bases between. The germline gives CDR1 LGHNA, CDR2 YSLEER. The CDR3 has 16 amino acids. CDR3 in amino acids: CASSQDPRATNEKLFF. CDR3 DNA sequence: TGCGCCAGCAGCCAAGACCCCCGGGCAACTAATGAAAAACTGTTTTTT.

This clonotype was picked up a small number of times. The V call is TRBV19, the J call TRBJ2-7; the D is unclear. The CDR3 length is 14 residues. With 5 bases removed from V and 5 bases from J, the gap between germline ends came to 16 bases. Germline CDR1 and CDR2: LNHDA and SQIVND (reference sequence). For the CDR3, the DNA is TGTGCCAGTAGTTTACGCTCAGATGTCAACGAGCAGTACTTC. Translation gives CASSLRSDVNEQYF.

This clonotype has ten or more counts. The DNA of the CDR3 is TGCAGTGCTAGTCCTCTACGGACTAGCGGGAGGTACACAGATACGCAGTATTTT. Its protein is CSASPLRTSGRYTDTQYF. The chain has TRBV20-1 and TRBJ2-3, with 14 positions matching TRBD2. The V segment lost 3 bases and the J segment 2 bases; nucleotides outside the gene matches: 10. The CDR3 contains 18 residues. Germline V CDR1 and CDR2: DFQATT, SNEGSKA (reference sequence).

The chain is built from TRBV13 and TRBJ2-5, with unresolved D. Germline loops: CDR1 PRHDT, CDR2 FYEKMQ (reference sequence). V lost 4 bases, J lost 3 bases, and 15 bases lay in between. The CDR3 totals 15 residues. CDR3 DNA: TGTGCCAGCAGCTCGAGGCGAACCAGTAAAGAGACCCAGTACTTC. Translation: CASSSRRTSKETQYF. The full variable domain, its missing parts supplied by reference TRBV13 and TRBJ2-5, is AAGVIQSPRHLIKEKRETATLKCYPIPRHDTVYWYQQGPGQDPQFLISFYEKMQSDKGSIPDRFSAQQFSDYHSELNMSSLELGDSALYFCASSSRRTSKETQYFGPGTRLLVL.

This clonotype was seen at least ten times. The genes are TRBV7-6 and TRBJ2-3; the match to TRBD2 covers 10 bases. The CDR3 is 15 residues long. Trimming cost V 3 bases and J 6 bases; bases outside gene matches: 6. Germline CDR1 and CDR2: SGHVS and FNYEAQ. Written as DNA, the CDR3 is TGTGCCAGCAGCTTCGGAGCGGGAGGGGCTGATACGCAGTATTTT. Its protein is CASSFGAGGADTQYF.

The J gene is TRBJ2-1, the V gene TRBV19; TRBD1 is a possible D gene (6 bases). CDR1 is LNHDA and CDR2 is SQIVND in the germline V gene (reference sequence). The V and J ends lost 3 bases and 8 bases respectively, with 8 bases between them. CDR3 length: 12 amino acids. This chain's CDR3 is CASSMRGYEQFF. The CDR3 DNA reads TGTGCCAGTAGTATGAGGGGGTATGAGCAGTTCTTC.

This clonotype was observed at least ten times. The genes are TRBV7-9 and TRBJ2-7; 7 nucleotides match TRBD1. The CDR3 totals 17 residues. V dropped 5 bases and J dropped 1; count of bases not matched to a gene: 14. Looked up from germline, CDR1 is SEHNR and CDR2 is FQNEAQ (reference sequence). CDR3 loop: CASSQPTGTAKSYEQYF. In nucleotides, the CDR3 is TGTGCCAGCAGCCAACCGACCGGGACAGCAAAGTCCTACGAGCAGTACTTC.

The chain is built from TRBV27 and TRBJ1-1; D gene ambiguous. Germline CDR1 is MNHEY and CDR2 is SMNVEV (reference sequence). The CDR3 spans 17 residues. The ends were cut back, 4 bases at V and 4 bases at J, with 22 bases in the middle. CDR3 sequence: CASSSRTATRPSTEAFF. The CDR3 bases are TGTGCCAGCAGTTCTCGGACCGCGACTAGACCGAGCACTGAAGCTTTCTTT.

Details on this clonotype: A much more abundant neighbour one base away suggests this may be a read error. The rearrangement uses TRBV12-3 or TRBV12-4 and TRBJ2-2, with D hard to call. CDR3 length: 13 amino acids. CDR3 DNA: TGTACCAGCAGTTCACATGCAACCGGGGAGCTGTTTTTT. Protein product: CTSSSHATGELFF.

This clonotype occurred many times. The chain has TRBV19 and TRBJ2-1; TRBD2 agrees at 8 bases. CDR1 is LNHDA and CDR2 is SQIVND in the germline V gene (reference sequence). The CDR3 has 15 residues. Trimming removed 1 base from V and 5 bases from J; junction bases left unmatched: 4. The CDR3 spells CASSIGTRGDNEQFF. The CDR3 coding sequence is TGTGCCAGTAGTATAGGGACGCGGGGGGACAATGAGCAGTTCTTC.

This clonotype was seen ten or more times. This chain joins TRBV19 and TRBJ2-1, with no clear D. The CDR3 loop spans 14 amino acids. V was trimmed by 3 bases and J by 5 bases, leaving 11 bases between them. CDR1 is LNHDA, CDR2 SQIVND, per germline (reference sequence). The CDR3 here is CASSILRSHNEQFF. The DNA of the CDR3 is TGTGCCAGTAGTATCCTTCGCAGCCACAATGAGCAGTTCTTC.

Concerning this clonotype itself: The conserved final phenylalanine or tryptophan is absent from the CDR3, which likely points to a read error. The chain joins TRBV6-2 or TRBV6-3 to TRBJ2-7, with a possible D match to TRBD1 (5 bases). The ends were cut back, 0 bases at V and 0 bases at J, with 9 bases in the middle. Germline V gene data show CDR1 as MNHEY and CDR2 as SVGEGT. The CDR3 sequence is 15 residues long. The CDR3 sequence is CASSYSLDSSYEQYL. CDR3 in DNA: TGTGCCAGCAGTTACTCTCTAGACAGCTCCTACGAGCAGTACCTC.

This clonotype was seen repeatedly, ten times or more. V usage is TRBV4-1 and J usage is TRBJ2-7; TRBD2 matches 9 bases. The junction had 12 bases not matched to a gene; V was cut back by 4 bases and J by 2 bases. Germline CDR1 reads MGHRA; CDR2 reads YSYEKL. This CDR3 contains 17 residues. The CDR3 sequence: CASSPILAGGTPYEQYF. Here the CDR3 DNA reads TGCGCCAGCAGCCCCATTCTGGCGGGGGGGACCCCCTACGAGCAGTACTTC.